The 14 T cell receptor beta chains in this list originate from one sample, sequenced in a study of cytomegalovirus exposure and HLA in healthy donors (TCRdb year 2017). Preparation of the library involved the immunoSEQ multiplex PCR assay. A mixture of 60 forward primers for TCR Vbeta segments and 13 reverse primers for TCR Jbeta segments was used in the multiplex PCR. TCRdb retrieved this table from immuneACCESS and kept in-frame rearrangements only. Not all clones are present; in checked studies, unresolved V genes account for under half, and no reason is known for the remainder. For this sample the table gives tens of thousands of clones, of which 65% to 70% were detected only once. The ten largest clones add up to less than 25% of the sample. Sequenced sample: PBMCs. All receptors come from a middle-aged man in good health and CMV-seropositive.

The chain couples TRBV7-9 to TRBJ2-2, with D unresolved. V was cut by 2 bases and J by 6 bases, with 7 bases left in between. The CDR3 is 13 residues long. CDR1 and CDR2 from the germline V gene are SEHNR and FQNEAQ (reference sequence). The CDR3: CASSLRRPGELFF. The CDR3 DNA follows: TGTGCCAGCAGCTTACGTCGTCCCGGGGAGCTGTTTTTT.

The rearrangement joins TRBV7-9 to TRBJ2-1; TRBD1 aligns across 7 bases. The CDR3 has 14 residues. The V gene's germline CDR1 is SEHNR and CDR2 FQNEAQ (reference sequence). J gave up 5 bases and V 10 bases, and 11 bases lay outside the gene matches. In nucleotides, the CDR3 is TGTGCCATGGATACAGGGGCGCTCAACAATGAGCAGTTCTTC. This gives the protein CAMDTGALNNEQFF.

A single count supports this clone. The CDR3 sequence is CASSFDSGVNEQFF. DNA for the CDR3: TGTGCCAGCAGCTTTGATAGCGGGGTTAATGAGCAGTTCTTC. This rearrangement joins TRBV7-2 to TRBJ2-1, with TRBD2 matching 8 bases. Germline V CDR1 and CDR2: SGHTA, FQGNSA. The CDR3 sequence is 14 residues long. With 3 bases clipped from V and 7 bases from J, the junction kept 5 bases outside the gene matches.

This chain joins TRBV19 and TRBJ1-4; no definite D call. The V and J ends lost 6 bases and 4 bases respectively, with 12 bases between them. Germline CDR1 LNHDA, CDR2 SQIVND (reference sequence). The CDR3 spans 14 residues. CDR3 nucleotide sequence: TGTGCCAGTAGCTTCTCAGGCGTTAATGAAAAACTGTTTTTT. Protein product: CASSFSGVNEKLFF.

The chain links TRBV19 to TRBJ2-1, with 10 bases that match TRBD2. Germline CDR1 and CDR2: LNHDA and SQIVND (reference sequence). Trimming removed 3 bases from V and 7 bases from J; junction bases left unmatched: 12. The length of the CDR3 is 17 residues. Written as DNA, the CDR3 is TGTGCCAGTAGTATTTGGTCGAGCGGGGGGGCCGGGAATGAGCAGTTCTTC. Translation: CASSIWSSGGAGNEQFF.

The chain joins TRBV6-5 to TRBJ2-2, with a possible D match to TRBD1 (6 bases). CDR3 length: 13 residues. V gave up 4 bases and J gave up 3 bases, with 6 bases separating them. Germline assignment: CDR1 MNHEY and CDR2 SVGAGI. The CDR3 sequence is CASSWTDTGELFF. The DNA of the CDR3 is TGTGCCAGCAGTTGGACAGACACCGGGGAGCTGTTTTTT.

This chain uses TRBV7-2 with TRBJ2-1; D unresolved. Germline loops: CDR1 SGHTA, CDR2 FQGNSA. V shed 1 base and J shed 4 bases, with 5 bases lying between them. CDR3 size: 13 residues. The CDR3 loop reads CASSLGQYNEQFF. In nucleotides, the CDR3 is TGTGCCAGCAGCTTAGGCCAGTACAATGAGCAGTTCTTC.

The CDR3 nucleotides read TGTGCCAGCAGCAAAGCCCAACTAACCCGGGACAGACCACTATCTACCTATGGCTACACCTTC. It is translated as CASSKAQLTRDRPLSTYGYTF. The chain uses TRBV21-1 and TRBJ1-2; the table assigns TRBD1, which was not confirmed against the DNA. TRBV21-1 is shown as a pseudogene. This CDR3 is built from 21 residues.

The chain recombines TRBV28 with TRBJ1-1; 9 bases align to TRBD1. Germline CDR1 MDHEN, CDR2 SYDVKM. V shed 4 bases, J shed 1 base, and the junction held 7 bases outside the gene matches. This CDR3 is built from 16 residues. CDR3 amino acids: CASSYGTGRGNTEAFF. CDR3 nucleotide sequence: TGTGCCAGCAGTTACGGGACAGGGAGGGGGAACACTGAAGCTTTCTTT.

The chain is built from TRBV28 and TRBJ1-6, with no clear D. V was shortened by 3 bases and J by 7 bases, with 22 bases between the two germline ends. Germline assignment: CDR1 MDHEN and CDR2 SYDVKM. CDR3 length equals 18 residues. DNA of the CDR3: TGTGCCAGCAGTTTCAGCGGGAGTGGAGTAAACCTAAATTCACCCCTCCACTTT. Translation gives CASSFSGSGVNLNSPLHF.

V and J are TRBV11-2 and TRBJ1-1; D unclear. Per germline, CDR1 SGHAT and CDR2 FQNNGV. V lost 4 bases and J 2 bases, leaving 14 bases between the germline ends. This CDR3 contains 15 residues. This CDR3 reads CASSSPRTFNTEAFF. In DNA, the CDR3 is TGTGCCAGCAGCTCCCCACGTACATTTAACACTGAAGCTTTCTTT.

The gene calls are TRBV7-2 and TRBJ1-4; D uncertain. V was cut by 3 bases and J by 8 bases, with 7 bases left in between. CDR1 SGHTA and CDR2 FQGNSA come from the germline V gene. The CDR3 extends over 12 amino acids. CDR3 residues: CASSFAGEKLFF. The CDR3 DNA follows: TGTGCCAGCAGCTTCGCGGGAGAAAAACTGTTTTTT.

This chain uses TRBV6-4 with TRBJ2-2; no reliable D call. V lost 4 bases, J lost 2 bases, and 5 bases lay in between. Germline assignment: CDR1 MRHNA and CDR2 SNTAGT. The CDR3 sequence is 13 residues long. Written as DNA, the CDR3 is TGTGCCAGCAGTGTGAGCAACACCGGGGAGCTGTTTTTT. The encoded protein is CASSVSNTGELFF.

The chain is built from TRBV6-5 and TRBJ1-4, with D perhaps TRBD1 (5 bases). CDR3 length: 13 amino acids. Germline V lookup: CDR1 MNHEY, CDR2 SVGAGI. V was cut by 6 bases and J by 2 bases, with 7 bases left in between. This CDR3 reads CASRGGTNEKLFF. The DNA of the CDR3 is TGTGCCAGCAGGGGGGGTACTAATGAAAAACTGTTTTTT.